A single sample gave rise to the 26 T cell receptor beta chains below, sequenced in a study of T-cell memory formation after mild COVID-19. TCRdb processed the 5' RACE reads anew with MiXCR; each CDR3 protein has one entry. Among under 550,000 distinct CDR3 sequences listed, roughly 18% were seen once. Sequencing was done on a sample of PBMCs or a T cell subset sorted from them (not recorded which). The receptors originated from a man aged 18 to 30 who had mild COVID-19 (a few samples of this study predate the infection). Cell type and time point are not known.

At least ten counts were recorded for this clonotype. CDR3 residues: CASSQGTGGSQETQYF. The CDR3 DNA follows: TGCGCCAGCAGCCAAGGGACCGGGGGAAGCCAAGAGACCCAGTACTTC. The chain uses TRBV4-1 and TRBJ2-5; D possibly corresponds to TRBD2 (6 bases). From germline, CDR1 is MGHRA and CDR2 YSYEKL. The CDR3 is 16 amino acids. The V end lost 1 base, the J end lost 1 base, and 13 bases lay between the germline ends.

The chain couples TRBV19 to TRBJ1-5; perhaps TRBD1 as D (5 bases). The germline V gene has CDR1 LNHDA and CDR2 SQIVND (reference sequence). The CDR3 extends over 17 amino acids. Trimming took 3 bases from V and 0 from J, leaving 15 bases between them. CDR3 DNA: TGTGCCAGTAGTATGCCCCAGACAGAGTATAGCAATCAGCCCCAGCATTTT. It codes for CASSMPQTEYSNQPQHF.

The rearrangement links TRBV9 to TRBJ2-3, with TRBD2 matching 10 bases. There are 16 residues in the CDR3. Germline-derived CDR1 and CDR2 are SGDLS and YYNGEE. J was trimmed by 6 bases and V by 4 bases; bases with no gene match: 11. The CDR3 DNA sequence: TGTGCCAGCAGCTTCCAAGCGGGGGGGCTATCGGATACGCAGTATTTT. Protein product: CASSFQAGGLSDTQYF.

The CDR3 spells CASSHYRQATNEKLFF. The CDR3 DNA follows: TGTGCCAGCAGCCACTATCGACAGGCAACTAATGAAAAACTGTTTTTT. V and J are TRBV7-3 and TRBJ1-4; D possibly corresponds to TRBD1 (6 bases). V was clipped by 5 bases and J by 0 bases, with 13 bases between them. CDR3 length: 16 residues. Germline CDR1 reads SGHTA; CDR2 reads FQGTGA.

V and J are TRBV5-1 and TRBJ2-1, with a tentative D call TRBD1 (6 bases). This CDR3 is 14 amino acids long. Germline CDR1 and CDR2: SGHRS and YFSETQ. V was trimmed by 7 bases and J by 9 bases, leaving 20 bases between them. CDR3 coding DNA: TGCGCCAGCGGGGACATATCCGGGACACTTGAGCAGTTCTTC. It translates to CASGDISGTLEQFF.

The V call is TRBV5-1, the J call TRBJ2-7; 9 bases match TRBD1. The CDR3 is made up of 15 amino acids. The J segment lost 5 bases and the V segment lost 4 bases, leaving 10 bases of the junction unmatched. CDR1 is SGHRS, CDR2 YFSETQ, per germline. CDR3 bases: TGCGCCAGCAGCGGGGGGACAGGGTGCAACCACGAGCAGTACTTC. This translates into CASSGGTGCNHEQYF.

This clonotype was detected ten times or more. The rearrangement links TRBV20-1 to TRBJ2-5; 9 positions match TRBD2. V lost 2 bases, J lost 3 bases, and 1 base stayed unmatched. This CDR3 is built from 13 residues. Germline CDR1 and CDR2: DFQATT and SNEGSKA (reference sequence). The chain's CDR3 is CSARPSGKETQYF. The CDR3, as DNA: TGCAGTGCTAGACCTAGCGGGAAAGAGACCCAGTACTTC.

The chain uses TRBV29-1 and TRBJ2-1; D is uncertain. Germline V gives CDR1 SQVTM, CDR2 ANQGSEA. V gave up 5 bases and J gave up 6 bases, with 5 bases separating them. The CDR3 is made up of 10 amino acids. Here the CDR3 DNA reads TGCAGCGTTTCTCTCAATGAGCAGTTCTTC. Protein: CSVSLNEQFF.

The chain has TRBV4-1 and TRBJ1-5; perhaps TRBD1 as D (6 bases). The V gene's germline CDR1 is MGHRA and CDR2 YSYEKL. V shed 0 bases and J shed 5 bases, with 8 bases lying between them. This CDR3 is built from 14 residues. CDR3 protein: CASSQDPGDQPQHF. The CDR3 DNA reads TGCGCCAGCAGCCAAGATCCAGGGGATCAGCCCCAGCATTTT.

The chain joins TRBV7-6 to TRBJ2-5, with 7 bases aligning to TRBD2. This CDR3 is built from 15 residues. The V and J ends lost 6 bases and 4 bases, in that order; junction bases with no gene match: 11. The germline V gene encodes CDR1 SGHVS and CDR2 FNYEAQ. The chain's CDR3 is CASRKVEGGGETQYF. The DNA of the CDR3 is TGTGCCAGCAGGAAGGTAGAGGGCGGGGGAGAGACCCAGTACTTC.

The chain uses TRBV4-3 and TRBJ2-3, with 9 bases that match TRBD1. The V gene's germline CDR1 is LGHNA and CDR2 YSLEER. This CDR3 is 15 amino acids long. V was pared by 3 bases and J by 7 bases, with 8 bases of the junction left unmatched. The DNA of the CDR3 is TGCGCCAGCAGCCATGCGGACAGGGGAACATATACGCAGTATTTT. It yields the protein CASSHADRGTYTQYF.

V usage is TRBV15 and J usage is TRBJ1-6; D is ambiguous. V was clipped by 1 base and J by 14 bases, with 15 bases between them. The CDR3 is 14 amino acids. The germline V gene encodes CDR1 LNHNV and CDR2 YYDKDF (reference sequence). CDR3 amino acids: CATSRGPTAPALHF. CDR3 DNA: TGTGCCACCAGCAGAGGACCGACGGCCCCAGCCCTCCACTTT.

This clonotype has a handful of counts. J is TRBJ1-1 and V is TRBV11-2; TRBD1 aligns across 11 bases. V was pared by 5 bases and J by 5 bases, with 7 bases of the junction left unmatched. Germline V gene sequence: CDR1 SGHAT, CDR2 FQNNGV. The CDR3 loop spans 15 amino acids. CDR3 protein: CASSRDRGRGTEAFF. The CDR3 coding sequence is TGTGCCAGCAGCCGGGACAGGGGGAGGGGGACTGAAGCTTTCTTT.

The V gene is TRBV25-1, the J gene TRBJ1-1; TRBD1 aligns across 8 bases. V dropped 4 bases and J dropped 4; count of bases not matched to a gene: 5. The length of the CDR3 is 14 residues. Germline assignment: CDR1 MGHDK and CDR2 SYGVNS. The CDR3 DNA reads TGTGCCAGCAGTGGACAGGGGACCTCCACTGAAGCTTTCTTT. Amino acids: CASSGQGTSTEAFF.

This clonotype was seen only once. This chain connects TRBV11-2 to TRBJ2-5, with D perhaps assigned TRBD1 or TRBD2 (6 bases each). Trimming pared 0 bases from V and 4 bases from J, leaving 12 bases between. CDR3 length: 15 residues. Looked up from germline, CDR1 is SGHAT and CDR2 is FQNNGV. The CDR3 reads CASSLDHGGGETQYF. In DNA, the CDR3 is TGTGCCAGCAGCTTAGATCACGGGGGCGGAGAGACCCAGTACTTC.

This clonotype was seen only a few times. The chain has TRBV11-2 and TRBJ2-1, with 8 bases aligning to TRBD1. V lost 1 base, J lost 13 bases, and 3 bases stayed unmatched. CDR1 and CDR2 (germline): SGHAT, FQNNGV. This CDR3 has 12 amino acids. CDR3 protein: CASSLGGQGQFF. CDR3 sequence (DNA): TGTGCCAGCAGCTTAGGTGGACAGGGACAGTTCTTC.

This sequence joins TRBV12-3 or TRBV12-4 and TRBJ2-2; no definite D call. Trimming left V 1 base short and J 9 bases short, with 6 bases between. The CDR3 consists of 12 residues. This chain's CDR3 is CASSLGARELFF. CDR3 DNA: TGTGCCAGCAGTTTAGGGGCCAGGGAGCTGTTTTTT.

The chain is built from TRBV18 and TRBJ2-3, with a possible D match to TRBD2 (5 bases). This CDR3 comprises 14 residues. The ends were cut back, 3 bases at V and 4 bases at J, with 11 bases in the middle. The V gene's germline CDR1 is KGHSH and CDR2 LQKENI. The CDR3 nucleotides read TGTGCCAGCTCACCCGGGATTCTCGCAGATACGCAGTATTTT. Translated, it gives CASSPGILADTQYF.

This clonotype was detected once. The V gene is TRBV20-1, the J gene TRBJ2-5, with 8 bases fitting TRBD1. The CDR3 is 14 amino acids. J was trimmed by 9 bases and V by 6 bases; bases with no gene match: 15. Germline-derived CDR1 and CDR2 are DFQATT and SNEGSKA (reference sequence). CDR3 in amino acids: CSATGLGQVGSQYF. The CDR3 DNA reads TGCAGTGCCACAGGATTGGGACAGGTCGGGTCCCAGTACTTC.

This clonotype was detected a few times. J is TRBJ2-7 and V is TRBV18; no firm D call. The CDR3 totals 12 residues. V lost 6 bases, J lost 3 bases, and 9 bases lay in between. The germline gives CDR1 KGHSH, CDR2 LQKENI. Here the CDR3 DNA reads TGTGCCAGCTCCCCCGAAAGCTACGAGCAGTACTTC. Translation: CASSPESYEQYF.

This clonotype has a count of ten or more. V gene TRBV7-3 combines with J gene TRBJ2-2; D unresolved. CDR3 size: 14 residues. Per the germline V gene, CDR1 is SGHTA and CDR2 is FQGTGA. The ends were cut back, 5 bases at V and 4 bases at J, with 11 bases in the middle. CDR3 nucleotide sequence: TGTGCCAGCAGCAAACGCCCGGCCACCGGGGAGCTGTTTTTT. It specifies CASSKRPATGELFF.

CDR3 nucleotide sequence: TGTGCCAGCAGTTACGTGGTTGGGGGAAAAGAGACCCAGTACTTC. Amino acid sequence: CASSYVVGGKETQYF. J is TRBJ2-5 and V is TRBV6-5, with D possibly called TRBD1 or TRBD2 (5 bases each). Germline V CDR1 and CDR2: MNHEY, SVGAGI. The V end was cut by 2 bases, the J end by 3 bases, with 13 bases between. The length of the CDR3 is 15 residues.

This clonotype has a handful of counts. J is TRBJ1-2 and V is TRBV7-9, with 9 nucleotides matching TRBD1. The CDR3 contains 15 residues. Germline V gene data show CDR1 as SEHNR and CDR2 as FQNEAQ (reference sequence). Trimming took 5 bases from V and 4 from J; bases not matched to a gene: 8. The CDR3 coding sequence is TGTGCCAGCAGCCCAGGACAGGGGTTAGTCTATGGCTACACCTTC. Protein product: CASSPGQGLVYGYTF.

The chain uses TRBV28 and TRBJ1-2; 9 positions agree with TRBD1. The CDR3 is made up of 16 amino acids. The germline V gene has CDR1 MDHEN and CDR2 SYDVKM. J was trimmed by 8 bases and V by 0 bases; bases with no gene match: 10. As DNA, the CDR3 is TGTGCCAGCAGTTTATGGGGACAGGGAAGAACTGGGGGCTACACCTTC. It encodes CASSLWGQGRTGGYTF.

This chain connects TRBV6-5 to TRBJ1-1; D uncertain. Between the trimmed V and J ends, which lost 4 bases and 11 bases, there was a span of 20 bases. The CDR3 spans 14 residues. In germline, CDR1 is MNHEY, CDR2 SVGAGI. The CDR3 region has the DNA TGTGCCAGCAGTTTGGTCTCCGGACCGCGGTGGGCTTTCTTT. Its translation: CASSLVSGPRWAFF.

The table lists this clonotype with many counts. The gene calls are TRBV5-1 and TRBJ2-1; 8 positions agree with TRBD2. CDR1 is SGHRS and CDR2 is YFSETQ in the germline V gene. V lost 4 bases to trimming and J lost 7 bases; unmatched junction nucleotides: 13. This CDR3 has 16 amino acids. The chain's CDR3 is CASSPLSASGGNEQFF. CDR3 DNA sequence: TGCGCCAGCAGCCCACTATCGGCCAGCGGGGGTAATGAGCAGTTCTTC.